Listed below are T cell receptor beta chains from one sample, sequenced in a study of T cell responses to AZD1222 COVID-19 vaccine. The protocol was immunoSEQ multiplex PCR, while the TCRdb copy is restricted to in-frame clones and leaves out a portion. This sample carries 100,000 to 150,000 clones, about 90% of them seen once, and the ten largest clones take roughly 3.9%. The starting material was peripheral blood, obtained on day 0 of AZD1222 vaccination. These TCRs come from an adult in good health. Both conserved end residues are part of each CDR3. D genes are given only for firm matches. Some rows mark clone size as missing; the rest say once, few, many or name a class of expanded clone.

>.|TRBV30|.|TRBJ1-4|13
TGTGCCTGGAGTTCCCAGGGGAAGGAAAAACTGTTTTTT
CAWSSQGKEKLFF
>TRBD2|TRBV11-2|.|TRBJ2-1|16
TGTGCCAGCAGCTTAGGTCCTAGCGGGGCTTACAATGAGCAGTTCTTC
CASSLGPSGAYNEQFF
>TRBD2|TRBV5-1|.|TRBJ2-1|12
TGCGCCAGCAGCTTGGATGCGGGAGTGAGGTTCTTC
CASSLDAGVRFF
>TRBD1|TRBV7-9|few|TRBJ2-5|15
TGTGCCAGCGGCCTGGACAGGGGGCTTTTAGAGACCCAGTACTTC
CASGLDRGLLETQYF
>TRBD1|TRBV6-1|.|TRBJ1-3|17
TGTGCCAGCAGTGAAGCGTTTCAGGGGGCAACTGGAAACACCATATATTTT
CASSEAFQGATGNTIYF
>.|TRBV3-1/TRBV3-2|.|TRBJ2-7|18
TGTGCCAGCAGCCAAGAACCTTTTCCCGGGAACCCCTCCTACGAGCAGTACTTC
CASSQEPFPGNPSYEQYF
>TRBD1|TRBV11-1|.|TRBJ2-3|16
TGTGCCAGCAGCTTAAACAGGGGCCGCCATACAGATACGCAGTATTTT
CASSLNRGRHTDTQYF
>.|TRBV19|.|TRBJ2-7|13
TGTGCCAGTAACAGCGGTTTTGGCTACGAGCAGTACTTC
CASNSGFGYEQYF
>.|TRBV28|.|TRBJ1-2|15
TGTGCCAGCAGCTCCGACAGTCAAAGGTACTATGGCTACACCTTC
CASSSDSQRYYGYTF
>.|TRBV7-9|once|TRBJ1-2|17
TGTGCCAGCAGCTTTGAAACCGGGACACCTACTAACTATGGCTACACCTTC
CASSFETGTPTNYGYTF
>TRBD1|TRBV5-8|few|TRBJ1-2|16
TGTGCCAGCAGCTTGGAGCTGCCGGGACAGGGTTTTGGCTACACCTTC
CASSLELPGQGFGYTF
>TRBD1|TRBV29-1|.|TRBJ1-3|15
TGCAGCGTGAGGACAGGGGGCACTTCTGGAAACACCATATATTTT
CSVRTGGTSGNTIYF
>TRBD2|TRBV9|.|TRBJ2-1|13
TGTGCCAGCACCGGGGGGGTTCACAATGAGCAGTTCTTC
CASTGGVHNEQFF
>.|TRBV2|.|TRBJ1-5|15
TGTGCCAGCACCCAGGCGGGGTTCGAGAATCAGCCCCAGCATTTT
CASTQAGFENQPQHF
>.|TRBV19|.|TRBJ1-1|14
TGTGCCAGTAGGATAGACACAGCGAACACTGAAGCTTTCTTT
CASRIDTANTEAFF
>.|TRBV28|.|TRBJ1-2|13
TGTGCCAGCAGTTCGTCAGGCTACTATGGCTACACCTTC
CASSSSGYYGYTF
>.|TRBV28|few|TRBJ2-7|13
TGTGCCAGCAATCAGGTCAGGGACTACGAGCAGTACTTC
CASNQVRDYEQYF
>.|TRBV4-3|.|TRBJ1-2|14
TGCGCCAGCAGCCAAGATCTCGGGGTTGGGGGCTACACCTTC
CASSQDLGVGGYTF
>TRBD1|TRBV28|.|TRBJ1-2|17
TGTGCCAGCAGCTCCTACGGCAGGGGGCAATCTAACTATGGCTACACCTTC
CASSSYGRGQSNYGYTF
>TRBD1|TRBV6-6|.|TRBJ1-2|14
TGTGCCAGCACTTATCTTGCAGGGGGAGTTGGCTACACCTTC
CASTYLAGGVGYTF
>.|TRBV5-1|.|TRBJ2-1|13
TGCGCCAGCAGCTCCAAAGTCGTCAATGAGCAGTTCTTC
CASSSKVVNEQFF
>.|TRBV6-2/TRBV6-3|.|TRBJ2-7|11
TGTGCCAGCAGTTCTTACGACGAGCAGTACTTC
CASSSYDEQYF
>.|TRBV6-6|.|TRBJ1-3|13
TGTGCCAGCAGTTACCGAACTGGAAACACCATATATTTT
CASSYRTGNTIYF
>.|TRBV20-1|.|TRBJ2-1|11
TGCAGTGCTGTATGGCAGGGGGAGCAGTTCTTC
CSAVWQGEQFF
>.|TRBV10-3|.|TRBJ1-4|15
TGTGCCATCAGTGAGTCGTGGGCCACTAATGAAAAACTGTTTTTT
CAISESWATNEKLFF
>.|TRBV7-2|.|TRBJ1-1|13
TGTGCCAGCAGCTTAGGACCGACCACTGAAGCTTTCTTT
CASSLGPTTEAFF
>.|TRBV7-3|.|TRBJ1-2|14
TGTGCCAGCAGCTTGAACGGGGGTAACTATGGCTACACCTTC
CASSLNGGNYGYTF
>.|TRBV3-1/TRBV3-2|.|TRBJ1-4|15
TGTGCCAGCAGCCAAGGGGGGCAGGGTAGGGAAAAACTGTTTTTT
CASSQGGQGREKLFF
>TRBD1|TRBV30|.|TRBJ2-5|13
TGTGCCTGGAGTGGGGGGACAGCGGAGACCCAGTACTTC
CAWSGGTAETQYF
>TRBD2|TRBV20-1|.|TRBJ2-1|15
TGCAGTGCTAGTACAGCGGGACCACTTTGGGATGAGCAGTTCTTC
CSASTAGPLWDEQFF
>TRBD1|TRBV28|.|TRBJ1-2|15
TGTGCCAGCAGCGGGACAGATAAGCCCTACTATGGCTACACCTTC
CASSGTDKPYYGYTF
>.|TRBV7-2|.|TRBJ2-3|13
TGTGCCAGCAGCACGGTGACTACAGATACGCAGTATTTT
CASSTVTTDTQYF
>TRBD2|TRBV28|.|TRBJ2-1|16
TGTGCCAGCAGTGGAACTAGCGGGAGTTCCTACAATGAGCAGTTCTTC
CASSGTSGSSYNEQFF
>TRBD1|TRBV5-8|.|TRBJ1-2|15
TGTGCCAGCAGCTCACAGGGGGAGAGGGGTGATGGCTACACCTTC
CASSSQGERGDGYTF
>.|TRBV18|.|TRBJ2-7|15
TGTGCCAGCTCACCCGGACCTCAAAACCTCTACGAGCAGTACTTC
CASSPGPQNLYEQYF
>TRBD1|TRBV6-5|.|TRBJ1-4|14
TGTGCCAGCAGTAGGACAGGGGGCAGGGAAAAACTGTTTTTT
CASSRTGGREKLFF
>.|TRBV18|.|TRBJ1-3|17
TGTGCCAGCTCACCAGAGGGCCAGGGGATTTCAGGAAACACCATATATTTT
CASSPEGQGISGNTIYF
>TRBD2|TRBV27|.|TRBJ2-1|17
TGTGCCAGCAGTTTTTTTTCTAGCGGGGGGGCTGACAATGAGCAGTTCTTC
CASSFFSSGGADNEQFF
>TRBD1|TRBV28|once|TRBJ1-3|17
TGTGCCAGCAGTTCAGGGGGCAATGAAGGCTTTGGAAACACCATATATTTT
CASSSGGNEGFGNTIYF
>.|TRBV5-1|few|TRBJ2-7|13
TGCGCCAGCAGCTTGGTAATACCTCGTGAGCAGTACTTC
CASSLVIPREQYF
>.|TRBV19|.|TRBJ1-1|13
TGTGCCAGTAGGGAACAGGAATCGGCTGAAGCTTTCTTT
CASREQESAEAFF
>TRBD1|TRBV5-4|.|TRBJ1-2|16
TGTGCCAGCAGCTTGGCCGGGACAGGGGCCAACTATGGCTACACCTTC
CASSLAGTGANYGYTF
>TRBD1|TRBV5-4|.|TRBJ2-4|14
TGTGCCAGCAGCTTGCGCACAGGGGGAAACATTCAGTACTTC
CASSLRTGGNIQYF
>TRBD2|TRBV5-1|.|TRBJ2-5|14
TGCGCCATCGGTGAGGCTAGCGGACAAGAGACCCAGTACTTC
CAIGEASGQETQYF
>.|TRBV7-8|.|TRBJ1-5|15
TGTGCCAGCAGCTTAGCTGAACAGGCTAATCAGCCCCAGCATTTT
CASSLAEQANQPQHF
>.|TRBV7-3|once|TRBJ2-1|15
TGTGCCAGCAGCCCACGCGGACAAAACTACAATGAGCAGTTCTTC
CASSPRGQNYNEQFF
>.|TRBV5-1|.|TRBJ1-1|15
TGCGCCAGCAGCTTGGTGGGGGCCCCGAACACTGAAGCTTTCTTT
CASSLVGAPNTEAFF
>TRBD2|TRBV3-1/TRBV3-2|.|TRBJ2-5|16
TGTGCCAGCAGCCAAGTGGGACTAGCGGGAGGAGAGACCCAGTACTTC
CASSQVGLAGGETQYF
>.|TRBV6-6|.|TRBJ2-6|19
TGTGCCAGCAGTCCGAGCGCCTACTATCTAAGGGCCGGGGCCAACGTCCTGACTTTC
CASSPSAYYLRAGANVLTF
>TRBD1|TRBV10-3|once|TRBJ1-4|15
TGTGCCATCAGTGGGGCCCAGGGGGCTGATGAAAAACTGTTTTTT
CAISGAQGADEKLFF
>TRBD1|TRBV5-1|.|TRBJ2-5|14
TGCGCCAGCAGCCGAGGGGGCAGCCAAGAGACCCAGTACTTC
CASSRGGSQETQYF
>.|TRBV12-3/TRBV12-4|.|TRBJ1-3|12
TGTGCCAGCAGCTTTACAGGAAACACCATATATTTT
CASSFTGNTIYF
>.|TRBV6-1|.|TRBJ2-1|15
TGTGCCAGCAGTGAAGCCCGGGTTGCGGACAATGAGCAGTTCTTC
CASSEARVADNEQFF
>.|TRBV30|.|TRBJ1-4|15
TGTGCCTGGAGGCCCTTCTGGGGAGGGAGTGAAAAACTGTTTTTT
CAWRPFWGGSEKLFF
>TRBD1|TRBV7-7|.|TRBJ1-5|13
TGTGCTAGCAGCCTAGACAGGGATCAGCCCCAGCATTTT
CASSLDRDQPQHF